This T cell receptor beta chain is drawn from a study of early T cells in non-severe SARS-CoV-2 infection. Study information: Chains were not paired, and sequencing was done on bulk RNA from unsorted whole blood.

This clonotype was observed many times. TCRdb independently ran MiXCR on the 5' RACE reads; one entry per CDR3 protein. The table records 25,000 to 35,000 distinct CDR3 sequences, around 5.2% of them present only once. With 3 bases removed from V and 2 bases from J, the gap between germline ends came to 13 bases. Germline CDR1 SGHTA, CDR2 FQGNSA. The CDR3 runs 15 residues. The chain links TRBV7-2 to TRBJ1-2; D not resolved. Sequenced material: whole blood. The TCR was taken from an adult who was a healthcare worker with PCR-confirmed SARS-CoV-2 infection or an uninfected control (not recorded which). CDR3 in amino acids: CASSFISQTNYGYTF. CDR3 DNA sequence: TGTGCCAGCAGCTTCATTAGTCAGACGAACTATGGCTACACCTTC.